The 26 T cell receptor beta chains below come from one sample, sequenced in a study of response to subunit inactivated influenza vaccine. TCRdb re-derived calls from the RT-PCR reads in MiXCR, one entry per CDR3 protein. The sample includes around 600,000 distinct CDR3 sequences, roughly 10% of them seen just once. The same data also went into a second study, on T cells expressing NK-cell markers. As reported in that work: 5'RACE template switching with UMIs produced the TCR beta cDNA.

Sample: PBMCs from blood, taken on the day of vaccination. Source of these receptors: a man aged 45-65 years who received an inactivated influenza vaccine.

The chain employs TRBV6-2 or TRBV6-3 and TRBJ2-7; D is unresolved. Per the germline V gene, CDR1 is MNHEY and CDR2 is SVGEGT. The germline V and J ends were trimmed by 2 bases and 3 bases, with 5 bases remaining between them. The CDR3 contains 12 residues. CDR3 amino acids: CASSYPDYEQYF. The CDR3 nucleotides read TGTGCCAGCAGTTACCCCGACTACGAGCAGTACTTC.

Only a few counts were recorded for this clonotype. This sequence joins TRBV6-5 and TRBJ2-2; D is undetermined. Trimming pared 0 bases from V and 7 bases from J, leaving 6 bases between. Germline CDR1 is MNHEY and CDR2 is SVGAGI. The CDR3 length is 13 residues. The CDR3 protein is CASSYSVGGELFF. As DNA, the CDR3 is TGTGCCAGCAGTTACTCGGTTGGCGGGGAGCTGTTTTTT.

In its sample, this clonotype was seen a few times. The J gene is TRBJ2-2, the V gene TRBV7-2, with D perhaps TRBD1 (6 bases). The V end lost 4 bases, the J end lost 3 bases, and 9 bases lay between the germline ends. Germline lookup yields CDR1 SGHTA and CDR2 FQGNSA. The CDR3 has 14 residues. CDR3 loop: CASSSQGYTGELFF. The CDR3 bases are TGTGCCAGCAGCTCACAGGGATACACCGGGGAGCTGTTTTTT.

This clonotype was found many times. The CDR3: CASSSPDSTDTQYF. The CDR3 DNA sequence: TGCGCCAGCAGCTCTCCGGACAGCACAGATACGCAGTATTTT. This chain links TRBV5-1 with TRBJ2-3; D unclear. Germline CDR1 is SGHRS and CDR2 is YFSETQ. V dropped 3 bases and J dropped 0 bases, with 8 bases sitting between them. The CDR3 sequence is 14 residues long.

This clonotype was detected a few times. CDR3 region: CASRPRDEAYTGELFF. Here the CDR3 DNA reads TGCGCCAGCAGACCGCGGGATGAGGCGTACACCGGGGAGCTGTTTTTT. This chain uses TRBV5-1 with TRBJ2-2, with D possibly TRBD2 on 6 matching bases. This CDR3 has 16 residues. CDR1 is SGHRS, CDR2 YFSETQ, per germline. The V end was cut by 5 bases, the J end by 3 bases, with 17 bases between.

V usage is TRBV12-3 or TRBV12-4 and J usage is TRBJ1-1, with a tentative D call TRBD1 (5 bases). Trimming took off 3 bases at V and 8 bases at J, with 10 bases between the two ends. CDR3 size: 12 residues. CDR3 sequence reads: CASSFPGEEAFF. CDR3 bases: TGTGCCAGCAGTTTTCCGGGGGAAGAAGCTTTCTTT.

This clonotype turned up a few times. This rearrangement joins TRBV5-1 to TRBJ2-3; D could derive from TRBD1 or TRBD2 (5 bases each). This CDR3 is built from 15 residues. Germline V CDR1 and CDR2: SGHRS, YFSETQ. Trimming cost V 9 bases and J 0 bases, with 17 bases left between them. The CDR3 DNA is TGCGCCACCAAGCTTGGGACGTTTAGCACAGATACGCAGTATTTT. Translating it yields CATKLGTFSTDTQYF.

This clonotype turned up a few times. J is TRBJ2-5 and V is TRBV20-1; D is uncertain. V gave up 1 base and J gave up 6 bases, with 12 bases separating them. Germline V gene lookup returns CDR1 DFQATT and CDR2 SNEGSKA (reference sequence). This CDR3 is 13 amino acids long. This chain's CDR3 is CSARARVGQTQYF. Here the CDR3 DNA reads TGCAGTGCTAGAGCAAGGGTCGGACAGACCCAGTACTTC.

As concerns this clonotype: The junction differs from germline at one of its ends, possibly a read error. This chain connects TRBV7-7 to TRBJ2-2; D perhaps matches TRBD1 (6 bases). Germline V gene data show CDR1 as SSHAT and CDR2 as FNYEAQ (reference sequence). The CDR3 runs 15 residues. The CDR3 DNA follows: TGTGCCAGCAGCTTAGGGGACACCTACACCGGGGATCTGTTTTTT. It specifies CASSLGDTYTGDLFF.

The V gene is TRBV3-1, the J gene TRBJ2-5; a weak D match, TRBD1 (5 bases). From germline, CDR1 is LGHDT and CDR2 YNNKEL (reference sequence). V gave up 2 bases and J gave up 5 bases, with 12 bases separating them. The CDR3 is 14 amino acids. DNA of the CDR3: TGTGCCAGCAGCCAACAGGGTGGATTGGAGACCCAGTACTTC. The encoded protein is CASSQQGGLETQYF.

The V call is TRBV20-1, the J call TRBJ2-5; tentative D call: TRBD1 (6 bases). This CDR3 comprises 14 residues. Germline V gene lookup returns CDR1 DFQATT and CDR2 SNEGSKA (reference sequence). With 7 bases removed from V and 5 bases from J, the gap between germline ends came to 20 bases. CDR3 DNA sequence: TGCAGTGGACAGACGGTAGTAAGGGGGGAGACCCAGTACTTC. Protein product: CSGQTVVRGETQYF.

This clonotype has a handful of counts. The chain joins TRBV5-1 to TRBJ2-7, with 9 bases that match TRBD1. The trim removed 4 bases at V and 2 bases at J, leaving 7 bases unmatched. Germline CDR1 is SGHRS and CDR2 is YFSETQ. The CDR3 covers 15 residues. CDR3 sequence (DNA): TGCGCCAGCAGCACCGGACAGGGGACTACCTACGAGCAGTACTTC. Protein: CASSTGQGTTYEQYF.

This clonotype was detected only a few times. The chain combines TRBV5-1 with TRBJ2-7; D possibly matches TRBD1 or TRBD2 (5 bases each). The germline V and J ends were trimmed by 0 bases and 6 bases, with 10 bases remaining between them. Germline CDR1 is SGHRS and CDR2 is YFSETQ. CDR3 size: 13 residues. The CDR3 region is CASSLGDLGEQYF. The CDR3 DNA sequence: TGCGCCAGCAGCTTGGGGGACCTAGGCGAGCAGTACTTC. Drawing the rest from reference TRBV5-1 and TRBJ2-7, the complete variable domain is KAGVTQTPRYLIKTRGQQVTLSCSPISGHRSVSWYQQTPGQGLQFLFEYFSETQRNKGNFPGRFSGRQFSNSRSEMNVSTLELGDSALYLCASSLGDLGEQYFGPGTRLTVT.

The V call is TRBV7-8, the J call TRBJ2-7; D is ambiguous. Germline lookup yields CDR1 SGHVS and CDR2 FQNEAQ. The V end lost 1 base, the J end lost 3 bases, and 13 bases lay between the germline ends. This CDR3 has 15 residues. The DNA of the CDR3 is TGTGCCAGCAGCTTAGAGGGCGCCTTAGACTACGAGCAGTACTTC. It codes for CASSLEGALDYEQYF.

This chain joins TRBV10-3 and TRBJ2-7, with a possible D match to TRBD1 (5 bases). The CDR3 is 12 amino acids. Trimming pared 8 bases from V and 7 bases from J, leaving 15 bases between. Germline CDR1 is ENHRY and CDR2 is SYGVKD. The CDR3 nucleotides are TGTGCCATCCAAGGGGCCGCAGGGGAGCAGTACTTC. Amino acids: CAIQGAAGEQYF.

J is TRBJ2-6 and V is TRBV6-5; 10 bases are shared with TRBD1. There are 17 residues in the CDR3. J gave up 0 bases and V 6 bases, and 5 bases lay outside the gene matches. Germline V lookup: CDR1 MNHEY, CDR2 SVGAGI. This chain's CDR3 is CASRYGTGDSGANVLTF. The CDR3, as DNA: TGTGCCAGCAGATACGGGACAGGGGACTCTGGGGCCAACGTCCTGACTTTC.

DNA of the CDR3: TGTGCCAGCAGTGACCAAGCGGGAGTTATGGAGACCCAGTACTTC. Amino acids: CASSDQAGVMETQYF. V and J are TRBV25-1 and TRBJ2-5; 8 bases line up with TRBD2. The CDR3 is made up of 15 amino acids. Looked up from germline, CDR1 is MGHDK and CDR2 is SYGVNS. The V and J ends lost 3 bases and 5 bases, in that order; junction bases with no gene match: 8.

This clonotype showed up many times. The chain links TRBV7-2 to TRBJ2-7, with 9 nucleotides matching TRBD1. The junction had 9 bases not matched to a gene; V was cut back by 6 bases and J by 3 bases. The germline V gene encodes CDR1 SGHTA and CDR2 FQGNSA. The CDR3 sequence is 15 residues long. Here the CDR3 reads CASRARGTGFYEQYF. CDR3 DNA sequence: TGTGCCAGCAGGGCCCGCGGGACAGGGTTCTACGAGCAGTACTTC.

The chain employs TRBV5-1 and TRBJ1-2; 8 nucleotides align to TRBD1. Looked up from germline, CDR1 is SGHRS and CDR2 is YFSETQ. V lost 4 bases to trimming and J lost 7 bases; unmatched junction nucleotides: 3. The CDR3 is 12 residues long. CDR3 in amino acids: CASSTDRVGYTF. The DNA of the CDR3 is TGCGCCAGCAGCACGGACAGGGTTGGCTACACCTTC.

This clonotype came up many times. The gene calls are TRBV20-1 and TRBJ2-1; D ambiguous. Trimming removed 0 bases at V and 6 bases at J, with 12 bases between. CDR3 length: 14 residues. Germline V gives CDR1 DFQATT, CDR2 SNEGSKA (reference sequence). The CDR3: CSARDIEPTNEQFF. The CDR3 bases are TGCAGTGCTAGAGATATCGAGCCTACCAATGAGCAGTTCTTC.

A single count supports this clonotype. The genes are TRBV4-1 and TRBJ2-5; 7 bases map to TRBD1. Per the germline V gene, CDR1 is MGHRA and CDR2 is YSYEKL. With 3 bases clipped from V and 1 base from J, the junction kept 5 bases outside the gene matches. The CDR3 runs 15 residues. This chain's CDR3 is CASSQDDRAQETQYF. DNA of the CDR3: TGCGCCAGCAGCCAGGACGACAGGGCCCAAGAGACCCAGTACTTC.

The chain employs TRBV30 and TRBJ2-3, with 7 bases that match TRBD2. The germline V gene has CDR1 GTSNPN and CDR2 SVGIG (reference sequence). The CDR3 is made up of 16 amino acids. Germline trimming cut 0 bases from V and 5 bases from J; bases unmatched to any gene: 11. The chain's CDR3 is CAWSVRAAEREDTQYF. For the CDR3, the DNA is TGTGCCTGGAGTGTACGGGCAGCTGAGCGGGAAGATACGCAGTATTTT.

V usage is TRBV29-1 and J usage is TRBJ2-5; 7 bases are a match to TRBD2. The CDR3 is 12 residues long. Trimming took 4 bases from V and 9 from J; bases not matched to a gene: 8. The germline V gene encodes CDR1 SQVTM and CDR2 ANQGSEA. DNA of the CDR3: TGCAGCGTTGGACGGGGCCGGGAGGCCCAGTACTTC. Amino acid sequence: CSVGRGREAQYF. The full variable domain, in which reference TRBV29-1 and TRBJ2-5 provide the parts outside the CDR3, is SAVISQKPSRDICQRGTSLTIQCQVDSQVTMMFWYRQQPGQSLTLIATANQGSEATYESGFVIDKFPISRPNLTFSTLTVSNMSPEDSSIYLCSVGRGREAQYFGPGTRLLVL.

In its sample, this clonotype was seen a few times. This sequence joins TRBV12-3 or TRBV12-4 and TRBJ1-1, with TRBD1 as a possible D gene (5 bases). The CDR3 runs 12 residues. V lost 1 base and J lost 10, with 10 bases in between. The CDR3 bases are TGTGCCAGCAGTTTAGTGAAAGGGACAGCTTTCTTT. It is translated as CASSLVKGTAFF.

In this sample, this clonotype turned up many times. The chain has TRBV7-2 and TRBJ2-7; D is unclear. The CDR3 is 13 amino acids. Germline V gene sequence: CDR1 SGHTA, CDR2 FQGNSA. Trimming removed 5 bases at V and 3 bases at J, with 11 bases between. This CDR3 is CASSGRNSYEQYF. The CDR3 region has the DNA TGTGCCAGCAGCGGCCGAAACAGCTACGAGCAGTACTTC.

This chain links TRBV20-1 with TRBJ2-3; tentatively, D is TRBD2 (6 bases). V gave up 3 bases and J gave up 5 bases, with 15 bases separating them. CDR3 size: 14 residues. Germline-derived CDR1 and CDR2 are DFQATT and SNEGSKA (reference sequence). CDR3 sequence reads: CSARAGPRGDTQYF. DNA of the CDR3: TGCAGTGCTAGGGCGGGACCACGAGGAGATACGCAGTATTTT.